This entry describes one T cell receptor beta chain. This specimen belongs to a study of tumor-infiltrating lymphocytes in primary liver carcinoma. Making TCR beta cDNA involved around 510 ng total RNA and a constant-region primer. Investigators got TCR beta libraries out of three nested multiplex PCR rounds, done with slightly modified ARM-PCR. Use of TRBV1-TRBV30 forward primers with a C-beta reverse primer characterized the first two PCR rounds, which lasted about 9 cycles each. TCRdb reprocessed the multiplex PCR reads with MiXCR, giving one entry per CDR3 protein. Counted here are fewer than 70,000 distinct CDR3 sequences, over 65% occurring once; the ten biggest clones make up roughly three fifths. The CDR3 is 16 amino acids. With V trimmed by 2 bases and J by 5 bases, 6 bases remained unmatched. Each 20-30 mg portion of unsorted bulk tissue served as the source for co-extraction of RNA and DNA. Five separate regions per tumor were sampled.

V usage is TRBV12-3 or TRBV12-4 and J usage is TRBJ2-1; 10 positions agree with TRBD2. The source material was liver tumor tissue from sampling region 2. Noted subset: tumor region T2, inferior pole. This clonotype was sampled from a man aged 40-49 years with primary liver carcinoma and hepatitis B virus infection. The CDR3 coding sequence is TGTGCCAGCAGTTTATATGTGCTAGCGGGGGACAATGAGCAGTTCTTC. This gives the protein CASSLYVLAGDNEQFF.